The 3 T cell receptor beta chains reported below all come from one sample, sequenced in a study of blood T cell repertoires in COVID-19. TCRdb's table, derived via immunoSEQ multiplex PCR, lists solely in-frame clones and lacks some. The data contain 270,000 or so clones, 75% to 90% of them singletons. Sequenced input: peripheral blood. These TCRs come from a woman between 25 and 40 years old with active or convalescent COVID-19.

The J gene is TRBJ1-2, the V gene TRBV7-9; possible D gene TRBD1, 5 bases. CDR1 is SEHNR, CDR2 FQNEAQ, per germline (reference sequence). CDR3 length equals 17 residues. The V end was cut by 5 bases, the J end by 2 bases, with 21 bases between. The CDR3 DNA reads as TGTGCCAGCAGCCATCTAAGACCGGGACGGGAGAACTATGGCTACACCTTC. Translation gives CASSHLRPGRENYGYTF.

The chain has TRBV27 and TRBJ2-1; 7 bases line up with TRBD1. Germline CDR1 MNHEY, CDR2 SMNVEV (reference sequence). The CDR3 runs to 15 residues. After removal of 2 bases from V and 8 bases from J, the junction contained 9 bases not matched to a gene. Here the CDR3 DNA reads TGTGCCAGCAGTTTAGTCGGACAGGCGCCCGATGAGCAGTTCTTC. This gives the protein CASSLVGQAPDEQFF.

The chain carries TRBV12-5 and TRBJ2-5; D remains ambiguous. V was clipped by 1 base and J by 2 bases, with 5 bases between them. This CDR3 contains 13 residues. Germline values: CDR1 LGHNT, CDR2 FRNRAP. The CDR3 coding sequence is TGTGCTAGTGGTTTGGGGCAGCAAGAGACCCAGTACTTC. The encoded protein is CASGLGQQETQYF.